These T cell receptor beta chains were read from a single sample in a study of Graves' ophthalmopathy and Graves' hyperthyroidism. TCRdb re-analysed the multiplex PCR reads in MiXCR, keeping a single row per CDR3 protein. The sample shows 650,000 to 800,000 distinct CDR3 sequences, about 38% of them seen only once. The sequenced material came from peripheral blood. These receptor sequences come from an adult man with Graves' ophthalmopathy. The CDR3 runs from the conserved cysteine through the conserved F or W. The order of the fields is V gene, D gene, clone size, J gene, CDR3 protein, CDR3 DNA. The D gene is left open where the match is weak. Clone sizes are given selectively: once, few, many, or a class where the clone is expanded.

>TRBV19|TRBD1|NA|TRBJ1-1
CASRVDRAGTEAFF
TGTGCCAGTAGGGTCGACAGGGCCGGCACTGAAGCTTTCTTT
>TRBV2|NA|few|TRBJ2-6
CASRKSFRANVLTF
TGTGCCAGCAGGAAATCGTTCAGGGCCAACGTCCTGACTTTC
>TRBV7-2|NA|NA|TRBJ2-7
CASSLYVRGGTPYEQYF
TGTGCCAGCAGCTTATATGTTAGAGGGGGGACCCCCTACGAGCAGTACTTC
>TRBV7-2|TRBD1|NA|TRBJ1-6
CASRITGEGGPLHF
TGTGCCAGCAGAATCACAGGGGAGGGTGGGCCCCTCCACTTT
>TRBV10-3|NA|NA|TRBJ1-2
CAIGDGYTF
TGTGCCATCGGGGATGGCTACACCTTC
>TRBV4-3|TRBD1|few|TRBJ2-7
CASSQDLGDRGYEQYF
TGCGCCAGCAGCCAAGATCTGGGGGACAGGGGTTACGAGCAGTACTTC
>TRBV2|TRBD2|many|TRBJ2-2
CASSGLAENTGELFF
TGTGCCAGCAGTGGACTAGCGGAGAACACCGGGGAGCTGTTTTTT
>TRBV6-1|NA|NA|TRBJ1-6
CASSITGALNSPLHF
TGTGCCAGCAGCATAACCGGGGCCCTTAATTCACCCCTCCACTTT
>TRBV20-1|TRBD1|NA|TRBJ2-5
CSVDPKTGEEAQYF
TGCAGTGTCGACCCTAAAACAGGGGAAGAGGCCCAGTACTTC
>TRBV7-8|NA|NA|TRBJ1-6
CASSQESDVYNPPLHF
TGCGCCAGCAGCCAAGAGAGCGATGTTTATAATCCACCCCTCCACTTT
>TRBV4-1|NA|many|TRBJ2-5
CASSLKGWRQETQYF
TGCGCCAGCAGCCTCAAGGGGTGGAGGCAAGAGACCCAGTACTTC
>TRBV7-9|TRBD1|NA|TRBJ1-5
CASSLEGASGTQHF
TGTGCCAGCAGCTTAGAGGGGGCCTCAGGGACCCAGCATTTT
>TRBV7-7|NA|NA|TRBJ2-7
CASSLLPGTLYEQYF
TGTGCCAGCAGCCTACTACCGGGGACTCTGTACGAGCAGTACTTC
>TRBV7-9|NA|many|TRBJ2-2
CASSSGQLRTTGELFF
TGTGCCAGCAGCTCCGGACAGTTGAGGACCACCGGGGAGCTGTTTTTT
>TRBV25-1|NA|few|TRBJ2-5
CAWSVLSQGEGSTQYF
TGTGCCTGGAGTGTCCTTAGCCAAGGAGAAGGGTCGACCCAGTACTTC
>TRBV29-1|NA|many|TRBJ2-7
CSVSTQAAYEQYF
TGCAGCGTTAGTACCCAGGCGGCCTACGAGCAGTACTTC
>TRBV29-1|NA|NA|TRBJ1-4
CSVVGTLGEKLFF
TGCAGCGTTGTCGGCACCTTGGGTGAAAAACTGTTTTTT
>TRBV20-1|NA|many|TRBJ1-2
CSARGDRTTNYGYTF
TGCAGTGCTAGAGGGGACCGCACTACTAACTATGGCTACACCTTC
>TRBV12-3/TRBV12-4|NA|NA|TRBJ2-5
CASSPVFGRETQYF
TGTGCCAGCAGTCCTGTATTCGGCAGGGAGACCCAGTACTTC
>TRBV5-1|TRBD1|many|TRBJ1-2
CASSGTWDSQYGYTF
TGCGCCAGCAGCGGAACTTGGGACAGCCAGTATGGCTACACCTTC
>TRBV7-9|NA|NA|TRBJ1-4
CASSPTTFYRQEPTNEKLFF
TGTGCCAGCAGCCCTACCACCTTTTACCGACAGGAACCAACTAATGAAAAACTGTTTTTT
>TRBV10-3|NA|few|TRBJ1-1
CASSTLVNTEAFF
TGTGCCAGCAGTACTTTGGTGAACACTGAAGCTTTCTTT
>TRBV9|NA|NA|TRBJ2-6
CASSPRTVPLGANVLTF
TGTGCCAGCAGCCCGCGGACAGTTCCTCTTGGGGCCAACGTCCTGACTTTC
>TRBV6-9|NA|NA|TRBJ1-5
CASSEGNTRNQPQHF
TGTGCCAGCAGTGAGGGGAATACGCGGAATCAGCCCCAGCATTTT
>TRBV5-1|NA|few|TRBJ1-1
CASSSKGRFEAFF
TGCGCCAGCAGCTCTAAGGGACGATTTGAAGCTTTCTTT
>TRBV9|NA|few|TRBJ1-6
CASSDRAPSYNSPLHF
TGTGCCAGCAGCGACAGAGCCCCCTCCTATAATTCACCCCTCCACTTT
>TRBV5-1|NA|few|TRBJ2-7
CASSLASPGYGPEQYF
TGCGCCAGCAGCTTGGCCAGCCCAGGGTACGGTCCCGAGCAGTACTTC
>TRBV19|NA|many|TRBJ2-7
CASSILSGEQYF
TGTGCCAGTAGTATCTTATCGGGCGAGCAGTACTTC
>TRBV25-1|NA|NA|TRBJ2-7
CASSATGVDEQYF
TGTGCCAGCAGTGCGACAGGAGTCGATGAGCAGTACTTC
>TRBV9|TRBD1|NA|TRBJ1-3
CASSSSSTGPNTIYF
TGTGCCAGCAGCTCCTCATCGACAGGGCCGAACACCATATATTTT
>TRBV9|TRBD1|NA|TRBJ1-4
CASSRTGADEKLFF
TGTGCCAGCAGCAGGACAGGGGCGGACGAAAAACTGTTTTTT
>TRBV9|TRBD1|many|TRBJ2-6
CASSGTGAGANVLTF
TGTGCCAGCAGCGGAACAGGGGCTGGGGCCAACGTCCTGACTTTC
>TRBV6-6|TRBD1|few|TRBJ1-1
CASIRTGLNTEAFF
TGTGCCAGCATCCGGACAGGGCTGAACACTGAAGCTTTCTTT
>TRBV13|NA|NA|TRBJ2-3
CASSLGPGLNTQYF
TGTGCCAGCAGCTTAGGACCAGGGTTGAATACGCAGTATTTT
>TRBV10-3|TRBD1|NA|TRBJ1-3
CAISGQGDENTIYF
TGTGCCATCAGTGGACAGGGCGATGAAAACACCATATATTTT
>TRBV9|NA|many|TRBJ1-2
CASSPRPLGHGYTF
TGTGCCAGCAGCCCCCGGCCTTTGGGGCATGGCTACACCTTC
>TRBV25-1|TRBD2|NA|TRBJ2-5
CASSELTSGETQYF
TGTGCCAGCAGTGAACTGACTAGCGGGGAGACCCAGTACTTC
>TRBV7-8|TRBD1|NA|TRBJ2-5
CASSPGTGLIETQYF
TGTGCCAGCAGCCCCGGGACAGGGCTGATTGAGACCCAGTACTTC
>TRBV7-9|NA|many|TRBJ2-7
CASSTQGLAPEQYF
TGTGCCAGCAGCACCCAGGGGCTCGCCCCCGAGCAGTACTTC
>TRBV7-9|TRBD1|few|TRBJ1-5
CASSFRGTGGNQPQHF
TGTGCCAGCAGCTTTCGAGGGACAGGGGGCAATCAGCCCCAGCATTTT
>TRBV25-1|NA|NA|TRBJ1-4
CASSARKLNEKLFF
TGTGCCAGCAGTGCTAGGAAGTTGAATGAAAAACTGTTTTTT
>TRBV19|TRBD1|few|TRBJ2-2
CASSIETGIGELFF
TGTGCCAGTAGTATAGAGACAGGGATCGGGGAGCTGTTTTTT
>TRBV7-9|TRBD1|many|TRBJ2-7
CASSSATGDPSYEQYF
TGTGCCAGCAGCTCTGCGACAGGGGATCCCTCCTACGAGCAGTACTTC
>TRBV12-3/TRBV12-4|NA|NA|TRBJ1-2
CASSFLLTGNYGYTF
TGTGCCAGCAGTTTCCTATTAACAGGGAACTATGGCTACACCTTC
>TRBV12-5|TRBD1|few|TRBJ1-6
CASGFVRATGTFSPLHF
TGTGCTAGTGGTTTTGTTAGAGCGACAGGGACTTTTTCACCCCTCCACTTT
>TRBV10-3|NA|NA|TRBJ2-2
CAISPTGELFF
TGTGCCATCAGTCCGACAGGGGAGCTGTTTTTT
>TRBV10-3|TRBD1|many|TRBJ1-2
CASSYSDRLYGYTF
TGTGCCAGCAGTTACTCGGACAGGCTCTATGGCTACACCTTC
>TRBV24-1|TRBD1|few|TRBJ2-2
CATSDFSGQGNTGELFF
TGTGCCACCAGTGATTTTTCGGGACAGGGGAACACCGGGGAGCTGTTTTTT
>TRBV7-9|NA|NA|TRBJ2-5
CASSLLSGTDETQYF
TGTGCCAGCAGCTTGCTTAGCGGGACAGACGAGACCCAGTACTTC
>TRBV29-1|NA|NA|TRBJ2-5
CSARLAVETQYF
TGCAGCGCCAGGTTGGCGGTAGAGACCCAGTACTTC
>TRBV2|NA|NA|TRBJ1-2
CASHPTALFNYGYTF
TGTGCCAGCCACCCGACAGCGCTATTCAACTATGGCTACACCTTC
>TRBV10-3|NA|NA|TRBJ2-1
CAISLLGGNEQFF
TGTGCCATCAGTCTCCTTGGGGGCAATGAGCAGTTCTTC
>TRBV10-2|NA|NA|TRBJ1-2
CASSETRVSYGYTF
TGCGCCAGCAGTGAGACACGTGTTTCCTATGGCTACACCTTC
>TRBV11-1|NA|many|TRBJ1-6
CASSVRPRANSPLHF
TGTGCCAGCAGCGTGCGACCCCGTGCGAATTCACCCCTCCACTTT
>TRBV19|TRBD2|NA|TRBJ2-2
CASTPTTSGRFAGELFF
TGTGCCAGTACCCCAACTACTAGCGGGAGGTTCGCCGGGGAGCTGTTTTTT
>TRBV19|TRBD1|many|TRBJ1-2
CASSLEGANRYTF
TGTGCCAGTAGTTTGGAGGGGGCGAATCGCTACACCTTC
>TRBV12-3/TRBV12-4|TRBD1|many|TRBJ1-2
CASRSQGIYGYTF
TGTGCCAGCAGGTCACAGGGGATCTATGGCTACACCTTC